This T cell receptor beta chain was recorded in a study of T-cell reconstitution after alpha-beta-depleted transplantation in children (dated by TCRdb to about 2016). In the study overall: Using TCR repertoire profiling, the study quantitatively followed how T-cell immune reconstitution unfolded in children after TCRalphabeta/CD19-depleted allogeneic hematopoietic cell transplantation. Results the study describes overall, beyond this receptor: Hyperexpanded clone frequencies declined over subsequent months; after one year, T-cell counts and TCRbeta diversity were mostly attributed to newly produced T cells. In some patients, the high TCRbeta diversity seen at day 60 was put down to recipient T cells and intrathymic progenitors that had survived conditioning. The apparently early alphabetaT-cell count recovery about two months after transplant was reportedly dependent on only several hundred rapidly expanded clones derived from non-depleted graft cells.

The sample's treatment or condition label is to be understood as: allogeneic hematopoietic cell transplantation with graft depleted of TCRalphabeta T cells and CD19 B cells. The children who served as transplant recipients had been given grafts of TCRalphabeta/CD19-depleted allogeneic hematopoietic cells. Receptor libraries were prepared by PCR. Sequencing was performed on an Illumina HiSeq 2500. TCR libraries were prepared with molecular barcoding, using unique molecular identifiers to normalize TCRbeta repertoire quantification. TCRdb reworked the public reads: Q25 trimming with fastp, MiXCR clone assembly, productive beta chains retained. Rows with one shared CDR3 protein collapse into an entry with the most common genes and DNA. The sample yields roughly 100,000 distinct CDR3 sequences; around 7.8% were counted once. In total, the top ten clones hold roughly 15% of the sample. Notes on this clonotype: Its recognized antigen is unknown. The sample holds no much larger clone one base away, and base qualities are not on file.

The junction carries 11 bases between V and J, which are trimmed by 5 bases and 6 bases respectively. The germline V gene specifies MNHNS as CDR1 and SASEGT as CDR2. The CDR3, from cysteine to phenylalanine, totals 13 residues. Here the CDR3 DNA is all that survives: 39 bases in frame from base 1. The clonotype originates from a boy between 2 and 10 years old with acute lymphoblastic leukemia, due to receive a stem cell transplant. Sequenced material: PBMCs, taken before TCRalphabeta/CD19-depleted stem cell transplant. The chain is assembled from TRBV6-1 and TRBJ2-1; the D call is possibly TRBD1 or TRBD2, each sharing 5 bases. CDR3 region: CASSPFGGNEQFF. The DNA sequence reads TGTGCCAGCAGTCCGTTTGGGGGCAATGAGCAGTTCTTC.